This TCR beta chain was sequenced in a study of blood T cells in healthy people across ages. This clonotype was seen a handful of times. Each donor supplied approximately 10 milliliters of peripheral blood. It was with a sample-barcoded 5' primer and a J-beta primer mix that a second PCR of roughly 7 to 12 cycles was run. TCRdb ran MiXCR on the 5' RACE reads and lists one entry per CDR3 protein. The data hold some 1,000,000 distinct CDR3 sequences, with around 25% observed a single time. Trimming removed 1 base from V and 7 bases from J, with 13 bases in between. In germline, CDR1 is MGHDK, CDR2 SYGVNS. CDR3 length: 14 residues. These same records also appear under a second study, on T cells of mothers and their children.

Source material: blood. This receptor was taken from a girl aged 2 to 10 in good health. The chain recombines TRBV25-1 with TRBJ2-5, with no clear D. Here the CDR3 DNA reads TGTGCCAGCAGTGAATGGGGTTCGCCAGGGACCCAGTACTTC. Its protein is CASSEWGSPGTQYF. Full variable domain (outside the CDR3, taken from reference TRBV25-1 and TRBJ2-5): EADIYQTPRYLVIGTGKKITLECSQTMGHDKMYWYQQDPGMELHLIHYSYGVNSTEKGDLSSESTVSRIRTEHFPLTLESARPSHTSQYLCASSEWGSPGTQYFGPGTRLLVL.